This T cell receptor (beta chain) came from a study of T cell responses to AZD1222 COVID-19 vaccine. Sequencing was performed with immunoSEQ multiplex PCR; in TCRdb, only in-frame clones are kept and a portion is missing. The profile covers 150,000 to 200,000 clones, with more than 85% appearing a single time and around 4% taken by the ten largest. The V gene's germline CDR1 is SGHRS and CDR2 YFSETQ. The CDR3 runs to 14 residues. V gave up 4 bases and J gave up 4 bases, with 12 bases separating them. The input for sequencing was peripheral blood, taken on day 0 of AZD1222 vaccination. The sequence was collected from an adult in good health. The chain is built from TRBV5-1 and TRBJ1-5; a weak D match, TRBD1 (6 bases). This CDR3 reads CASSPGTPNQPQHF. In DNA form, the CDR3 reads TGCGCCAGCAGCCCCGGGACACCGAATCAGCCCCAGCATTTT.